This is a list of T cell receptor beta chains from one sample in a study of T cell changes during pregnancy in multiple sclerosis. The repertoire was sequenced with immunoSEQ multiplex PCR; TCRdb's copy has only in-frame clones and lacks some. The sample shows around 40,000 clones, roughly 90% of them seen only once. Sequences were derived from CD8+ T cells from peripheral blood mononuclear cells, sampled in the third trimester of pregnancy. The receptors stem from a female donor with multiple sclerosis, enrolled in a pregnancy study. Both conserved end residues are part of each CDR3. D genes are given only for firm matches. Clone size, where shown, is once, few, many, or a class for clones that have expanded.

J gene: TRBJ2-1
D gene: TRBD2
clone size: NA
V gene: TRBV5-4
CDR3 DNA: TGTGCCAGCCCTTCGGTTGGCGGGAGGTTGGATGAGCAGTTCTTC
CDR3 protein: CASPSVGGRLDEQFF

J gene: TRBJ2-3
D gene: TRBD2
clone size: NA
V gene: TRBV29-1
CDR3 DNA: TGCAGCGTTGGGACTAGCGGCGATACGCAGTATTTT
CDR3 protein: CSVGTSGDTQYF

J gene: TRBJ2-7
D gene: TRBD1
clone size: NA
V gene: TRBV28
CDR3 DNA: TGTGCCAGCAGTTTAGGACAGGAAATACACTACGAGCAGTACTTC
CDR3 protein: CASSLGQEIHYEQYF

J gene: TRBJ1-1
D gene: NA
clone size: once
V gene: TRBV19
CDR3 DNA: TGTGCCAGTTCTCGGGGACCCGGAGGGGCTGAAGCTTTCTTT
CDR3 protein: CASSRGPGGAEAFF

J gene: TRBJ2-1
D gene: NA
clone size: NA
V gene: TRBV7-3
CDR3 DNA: TGTGCCAGCAGTTGGGGCGCTGCCAATGAGCAGTTCTTC
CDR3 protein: CASSWGAANEQFF

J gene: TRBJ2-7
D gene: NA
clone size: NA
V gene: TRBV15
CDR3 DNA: TGTGCCACCAGCAGTTCGCGGGACAGAACCTACGAGCAGTACTTC
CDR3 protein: CATSSSRDRTYEQYF

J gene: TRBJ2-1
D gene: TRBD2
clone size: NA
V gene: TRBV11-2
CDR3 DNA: TGTGCCAGCAACGGTTGGCCTAGCGGAGACAATGAGCAGTTCTTC
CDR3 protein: CASNGWPSGDNEQFF

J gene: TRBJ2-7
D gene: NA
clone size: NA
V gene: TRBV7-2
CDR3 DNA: TGTGCCAGCAGTCGGGGACAATTCTACGAGCAGTACTTC
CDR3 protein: CASSRGQFYEQYF

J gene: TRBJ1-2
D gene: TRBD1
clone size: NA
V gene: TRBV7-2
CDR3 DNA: TGTGCCAGCAGCCTCGGACAGGGGGCGTCTGATGGCTACACCTTC
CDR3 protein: CASSLGQGASDGYTF

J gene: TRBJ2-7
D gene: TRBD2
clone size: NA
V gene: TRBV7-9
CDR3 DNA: TGTGCCAGCAGCTCACTAGCGGGATCGGGAGAGCAGTACTTC
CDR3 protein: CASSSLAGSGEQYF

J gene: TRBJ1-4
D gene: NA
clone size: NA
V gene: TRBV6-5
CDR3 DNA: TGTGCCAGCAGTTACTTTTCGGACAGTCCAAACGAAAAACTGTTTTTT
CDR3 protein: CASSYFSDSPNEKLFF

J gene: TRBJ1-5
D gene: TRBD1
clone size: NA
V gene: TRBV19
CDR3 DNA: TGTGCCAGTCGTACACAGGGGGCTAGCAATCAGCCCCAGCATTTT
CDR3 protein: CASRTQGASNQPQHF

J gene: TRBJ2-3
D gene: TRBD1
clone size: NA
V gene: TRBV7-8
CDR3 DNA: TGTGCCAGCAGCTTAAGCGGTAGGGGGCCTACAGATACGCAGTATTTT
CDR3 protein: CASSLSGRGPTDTQYF

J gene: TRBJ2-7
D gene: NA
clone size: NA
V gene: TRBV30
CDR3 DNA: TGTGCCTGGACCGTGCCCGATGGGACAAGGGAGCAGTACTTC
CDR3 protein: CAWTVPDGTREQYF

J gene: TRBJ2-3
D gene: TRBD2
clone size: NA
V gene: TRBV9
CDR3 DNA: TGTGCCAGCAGCGCCATAGCGGGAGACGCAGATACGCAGTATTTT
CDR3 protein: CASSAIAGDADTQYF

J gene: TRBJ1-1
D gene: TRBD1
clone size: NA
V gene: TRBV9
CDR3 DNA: TGTGCCAGCAGCGGGACAGGGGGCGACGATATGAACACTGAAGCTTTCTTT
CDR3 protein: CASSGTGGDDMNTEAFF

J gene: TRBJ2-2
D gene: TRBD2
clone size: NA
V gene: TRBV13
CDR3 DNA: TGTGCCAGCACTGGTAGCGGGAGGGCCGGTACCGGGGAGCTGTTTTTT
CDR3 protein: CASTGSGRAGTGELFF

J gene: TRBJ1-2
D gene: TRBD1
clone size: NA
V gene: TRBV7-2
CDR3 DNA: TGTGCCAGCAGCTTAGCCGGACAGGGTCTAGGCTACACCTTC
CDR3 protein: CASSLAGQGLGYTF

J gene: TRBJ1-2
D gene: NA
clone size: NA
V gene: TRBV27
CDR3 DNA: TGTGCCAGCAGTCCCAACAGGGTTTTCTATGGCTACACCTTC
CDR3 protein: CASSPNRVFYGYTF

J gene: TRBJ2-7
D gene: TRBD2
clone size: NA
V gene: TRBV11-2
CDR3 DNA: TGTGCCAGCAGCCGCGGGAGGGCCAGCTACGAGCAGTACTTC
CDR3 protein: CASSRGRASYEQYF

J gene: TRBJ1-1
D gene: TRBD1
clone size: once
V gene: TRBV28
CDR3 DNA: TGTGCCAGCAGTCAAGCAACAGGGGCTGAAGCTTTCTTT
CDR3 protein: CASSQATGAEAFF

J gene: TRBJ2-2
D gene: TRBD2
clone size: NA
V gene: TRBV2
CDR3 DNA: TGTGCCAGCAGTTATAGCGGGAGTGGGACCGGGGAGCTGTTTTTT
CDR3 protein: CASSYSGSGTGELFF

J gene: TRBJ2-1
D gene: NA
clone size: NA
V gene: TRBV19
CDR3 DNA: TGTGCCAGTAGTATATCCAGAGGGAGGAGGGGAGAGCAGTTCTTC
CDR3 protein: CASSISRGRRGEQFF

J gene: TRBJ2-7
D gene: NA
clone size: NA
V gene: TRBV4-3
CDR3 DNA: TGCGCCAGCAGCCAAGATCCGGCAGGCGCCTACGAGCAGTACTTC
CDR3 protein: CASSQDPAGAYEQYF

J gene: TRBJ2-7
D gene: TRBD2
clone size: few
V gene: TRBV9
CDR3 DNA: TGTGCCAGCAGCGCGAGGTGGGGGACTAGCTCCTACGAGCAGTACTTC
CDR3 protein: CASSARWGTSSYEQYF

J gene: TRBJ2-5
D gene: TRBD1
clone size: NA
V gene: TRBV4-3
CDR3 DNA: TGCGCCAGCAGCCAAGAACCTGGACAGGGAGGAGAGACCCAGTACTTC
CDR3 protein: CASSQEPGQGGETQYF

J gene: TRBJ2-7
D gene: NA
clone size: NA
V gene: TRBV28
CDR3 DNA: TGTGCCAGCAGTGGTCCGGCCCACAGTTACTACGAGCAGTACTTC
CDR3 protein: CASSGPAHSYYEQYF

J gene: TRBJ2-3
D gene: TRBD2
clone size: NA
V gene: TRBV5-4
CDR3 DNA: TGTGCCAGCAGCTGGGGACTAGCGGATACGCAGTATTTT
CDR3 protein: CASSWGLADTQYF

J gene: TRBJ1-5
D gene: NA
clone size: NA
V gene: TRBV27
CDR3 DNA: TGTGCCAGCAGTGGCGCTGGGGCAGGGCATCAGCCCCAGCATTTT
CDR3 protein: CASSGAGAGHQPQHF

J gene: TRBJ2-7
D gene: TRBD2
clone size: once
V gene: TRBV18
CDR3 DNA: TGTGCCAGCTCGAACCCTGACGTAAGCGGGAACTACGAGCAGTACTTC
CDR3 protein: CASSNPDVSGNYEQYF

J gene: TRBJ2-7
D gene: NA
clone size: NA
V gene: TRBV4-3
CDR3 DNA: TGCGCCAGCAGCCAAGATGAGGGTGTACTCGCCGTCGAGCAGTACTTC
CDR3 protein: CASSQDEGVLAVEQYF

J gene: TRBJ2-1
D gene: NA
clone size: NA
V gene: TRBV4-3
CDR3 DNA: TGCGCCAGCAGCCAAGATCTGGGGCAGCTAACGGTCGGTGAGCAGTTCTTC
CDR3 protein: CASSQDLGQLTVGEQFF

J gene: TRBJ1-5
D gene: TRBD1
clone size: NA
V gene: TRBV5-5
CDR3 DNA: TGTGCCAGCAGCTTTCGGGACAGAAACCATCAGCCCCAGCATTTT
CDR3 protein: CASSFRDRNHQPQHF

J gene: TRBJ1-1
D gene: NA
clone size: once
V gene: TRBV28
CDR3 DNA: TGTGCCAGCAGTTACGGGGGTGAAGCTTTCTTT
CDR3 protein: CASSYGGEAFF

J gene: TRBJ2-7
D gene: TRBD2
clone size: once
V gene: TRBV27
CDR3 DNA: TGTGCCAGCAGTTCCCGACTAGCTCGGCACGAGCAGTACTTC
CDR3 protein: CASSSRLARHEQYF

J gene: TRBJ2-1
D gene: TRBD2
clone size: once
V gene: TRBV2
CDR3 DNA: TGTGCCAGCAGTGAAGCCATAGCGGGATCCGTCTATGAGCAGTTCTTC
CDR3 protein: CASSEAIAGSVYEQFF

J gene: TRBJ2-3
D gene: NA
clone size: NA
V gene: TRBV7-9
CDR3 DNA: TGTGCCAGCAGCTCTAATAGACTGATATTTGTGGATACGCAGTATTTT
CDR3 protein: CASSSNRLIFVDTQYF

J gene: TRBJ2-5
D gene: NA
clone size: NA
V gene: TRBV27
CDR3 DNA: TGTGCCAGCAGTGGCAGGTACCAAGAGACCCAGTACTTC
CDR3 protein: CASSGRYQETQYF

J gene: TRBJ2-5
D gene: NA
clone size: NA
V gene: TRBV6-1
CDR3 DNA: TGTGCCAGCAGTCGGGGTCTTGAGGGAGAGACCCAGTACTTC
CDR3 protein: CASSRGLEGETQYF

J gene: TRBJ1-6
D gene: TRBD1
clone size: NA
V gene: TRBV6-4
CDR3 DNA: TGTGCCAGCAGTGACTCGACAGGGGGTTCACCCCTCCACTTT
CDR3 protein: CASSDSTGGSPLHF

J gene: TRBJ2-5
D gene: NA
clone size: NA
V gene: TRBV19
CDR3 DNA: TGTGCCAGTAGTATCCTCCCACTACCCCCCCAAACCCAGTACTTC
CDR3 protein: CASSILPLPPQTQYF

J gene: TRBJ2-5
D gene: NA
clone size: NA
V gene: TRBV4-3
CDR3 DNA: TGCGCCAGCAGCCAAGATGCGGCGCAGAACCAAGAGACCCAGTACTTC
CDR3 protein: CASSQDAAQNQETQYF

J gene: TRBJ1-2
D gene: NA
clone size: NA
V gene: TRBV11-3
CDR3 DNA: TGTGCCAGCACCGACCCAAGGACAATAAACTATGGCTACACCTTC
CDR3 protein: CASTDPRTINYGYTF

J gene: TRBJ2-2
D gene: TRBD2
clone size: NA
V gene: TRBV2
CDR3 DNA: TGTGCCAGCAGAGGACTAGCGGGACCGAACACCGGGGAGCTGTTTTTT
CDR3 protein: CASRGLAGPNTGELFF

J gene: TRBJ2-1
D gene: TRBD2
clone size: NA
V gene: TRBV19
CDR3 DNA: TGTGCCAGTAGTATTAGCGGGAGCTACAATGAGCAGTTCTTC
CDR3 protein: CASSISGSYNEQFF

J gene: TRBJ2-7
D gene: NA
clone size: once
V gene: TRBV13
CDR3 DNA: TGTGCCAGCAGCTTAGATGCAGGGACCTACGAGCAGTACTTC
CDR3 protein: CASSLDAGTYEQYF

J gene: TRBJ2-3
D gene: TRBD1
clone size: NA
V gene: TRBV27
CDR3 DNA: TGTGCCAGCAGTCTCGGGACAGGACCAGATACGCAGTATTTT
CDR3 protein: CASSLGTGPDTQYF

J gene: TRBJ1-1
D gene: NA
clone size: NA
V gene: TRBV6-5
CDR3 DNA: TGTGCCAGCAGTTACTCGGGGCCTACGAACACTGAAGCTTTCTTT
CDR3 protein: CASSYSGPTNTEAFF

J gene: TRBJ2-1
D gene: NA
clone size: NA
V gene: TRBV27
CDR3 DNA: TGTGCCAGCAGGGTTAGCTCCTACAATGAGCAGTTCTTC
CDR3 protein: CASRVSSYNEQFF

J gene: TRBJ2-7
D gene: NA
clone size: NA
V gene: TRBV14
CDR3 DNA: TGTGCCAGCAGCCCCGTGTGGGGACTCAACTCCTACGAGCAGTACTTC
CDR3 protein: CASSPVWGLNSYEQYF

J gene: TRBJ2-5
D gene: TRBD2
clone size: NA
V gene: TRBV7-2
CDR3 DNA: TGTGCCAGCAGCTTAGTCCTAGCGGAAGAGACCCAGTACTTC
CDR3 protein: CASSLVLAEETQYF

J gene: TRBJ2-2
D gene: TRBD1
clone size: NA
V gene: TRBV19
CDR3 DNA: TGTGCCAGTACCCCCTACCGGACAGGAGGAATGAGCGGGGAGCTGTTTTTT
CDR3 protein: CASTPYRTGGMSGELFF

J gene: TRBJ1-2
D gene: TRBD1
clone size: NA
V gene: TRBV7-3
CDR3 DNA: TGTGCCAGCAGCCCAGGACAGGGGGAGAGTGGCTACACCTTC
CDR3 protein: CASSPGQGESGYTF

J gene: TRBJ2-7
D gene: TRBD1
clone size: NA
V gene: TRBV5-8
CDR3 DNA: TGTGCCAGCAGCATGGGACAGGGGCTGGGGAAGCAGTACTTC
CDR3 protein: CASSMGQGLGKQYF